These T cell receptor beta chains were read from a single sample in a study of blood T cell repertoires in COVID-19. The table came from immunoSEQ multiplex PCR; TCRdb's copy has only in-frame clones and leaves some out. Of a few hundred thousand clones in the sample, 84% were seen once. The sample taken for sequencing was peripheral blood. These TCRs come from a woman between 40 and 50 years old who had recovered from COVID-19. CDR3s include the opening cysteine and the closing phenylalanine or tryptophan. The order of the fields is V gene, J gene, D gene, clone size, CDR3 protein, CDR3 DNA. The D gene is left open where the match is weak. Clone size appears in some rows only: once, few, many, or a class for an expanded clone.

TRBV20-1	TRBJ2-7	.	.	CSATIGEQYF	TGCAGTGCTACCATCGGCGAGCAGTACTTC
TRBV14	TRBJ1-6	.	.	CASSQAQGGGSPLHF	TGTGCCAGCAGCCAAGCCCAGGGCGGGGGTTCACCCCTCCACTTT
TRBV2	TRBJ1-2	.	.	CARNRAGYTF	TGTGCCAGGAACAGGGCCGGCTACACCTTC
TRBV5-5	TRBJ2-5	TRBD1	.	CASSLVFRDRGNSAVETQYF	TGTGCCAGCAGCTTGGTTTTCCGGGACAGGGGTAATAGTGCCGTAGAGACCCAGTACTTC
TRBV7-8	TRBJ1-1	.	.	CASSLGTPNTEAFF	TGTGCCAGCAGCTTAGGGACACCGAACACTGAAGCTTTCTTT
TRBV11-2	TRBJ1-4	.	.	CASSPTLRVKQLFF	TGTGCCAGCAGCCCTACCCTACGGGTAAAGCAACTGTTTTTT
TRBV7-9	TRBJ2-7	.	few	CASSLGTYFSYEQYF	TGTGCCAGCAGCTTAGGGACATACTTTTCCTACGAGCAGTACTTC
TRBV9	TRBJ2-1	TRBD2	.	CASSAGTSGGYEQFF	TGTGCCAGCAGCGCGGGGACTAGCGGGGGTTATGAGCAGTTCTTC
TRBV11-2	TRBJ1-1	.	.	CASSPTNGDTEAFF	TGTGCCAGCAGCCCTACAAACGGGGACACTGAAGCTTTCTTT
TRBV24-1	TRBJ2-7	TRBD2	.	CATSDPGTSVEQYF	TGTGCCACCAGTGATCCCGGGACTAGCGTCGAGCAGTACTTC
TRBV25-1	TRBJ1-5	.	.	CASSEYSGGVSNQPQHF	TGTGCCAGCAGTGAATATAGTGGGGGGGTTAGCAATCAGCCCCAGCATTTT
TRBV28	TRBJ1-5	.	.	CASTEGGNPNQPQHF	TGTGCCAGCACCGAGGGCGGTAATCCCAATCAGCCCCAGCATTTT
TRBV6-1	TRBJ1-4	.	.	CASSDPRGSEKLFF	TGTGCCAGCAGTGATCCCAGGGGTAGTGAAAAACTGTTTTTT
TRBV28	TRBJ2-7	TRBD1	.	CASSPGTDEQYF	TGTGCCAGCAGTCCAGGGACAGACGAGCAGTACTTC
TRBV2	TRBJ1-4	.	.	CASSPEVEKLFF	TGTGCCAGCAGTCCGGAGGTTGAAAAACTGTTTTTT
TRBV19	TRBJ1-1	.	.	CASSGGAYTEAFF	TGTGCCAGTAGTGGGGGGGCGTACACTGAAGCTTTCTTT
TRBV9	TRBJ1-2	.	.	CASSSRAGGYTF	TGTGCCAGCAGCTCACGAGCGGGAGGCTACACCTTC
TRBV5-1	TRBJ1-1	.	.	CASSMGLQLWTEAFF	TGCGCCAGCAGCATGGGACTCCAGCTATGGACTGAAGCTTTCTTT
TRBV4-1	TRBJ1-5	.	.	CASAGGGGNQPQHF	TGCGCCAGCGCCGGGGGGGGCGGCAATCAGCCCCAGCATTTT
TRBV6-4	TRBJ2-3	.	few	CASSDVGGSDTQYF	TGTGCCAGCAGTGACGTTGGGGGGTCAGATACGCAGTATTTT
TRBV28	TRBJ1-2	TRBD1	.	CASSLPPDRVDYGYTF	TGTGCCAGCAGTTTACCCCCCGACAGGGTTGACTATGGCTACACCTTC
TRBV27	TRBJ1-5	TRBD1	few	CASSLDSGTGVQPQHF	TGTGCCAGCAGCCTGGACTCCGGGACAGGAGTCCAGCCCCAGCATTTT
TRBV28	TRBJ2-3	.	.	CASSMWETSTDTQYF	TGTGCCAGCAGCATGTGGGAGACTAGCACAGATACGCAGTATTTT
TRBV5-1	TRBJ2-3	.	.	CASSLGGRGSTDTQYF	TGCGCCAGCAGCTTGGGCGGGCGGGGCAGCACAGATACGCAGTATTTT
TRBV3-1/TRBV3-2	TRBJ2-7	.	.	CASSQNRGYEQYF	TGTGCCAGCAGCCAAAATAGGGGCTACGAGCAGTACTTC